This T cell receptor beta chain was retrieved from a study of shared clonotypes between healthy human individuals. The CDR3 has 13 residues. CDR1 and CDR2 (germline): SGHRS, YFSETQ. Trimming stripped 6 bases from V and 2 bases from J, with 10 bases between. At deep level, the assay was performed. Clones were sequenced by immunoSEQ multiplex PCR, and TCRdb holds only the in-frame ones, with some missing. The repertoire holds some 630,000 clones, 60% to 80% seen once, with approximately 2% in the top ten. The material sequenced was memory CD4+ T cells sorted from blood. Noted subset: CD45RA-negative fraction. This chain connects TRBV5-1 to TRBJ2-3; D gene uncertain. This receptor was identified in a woman aged 25 to 45 in good health. CDR3 residues: CASTIHSTDTQYF. The CDR3, as DNA: TGCGCCAGCACAATTCACTCCACAGATACGCAGTATTTT.